A selection of T cell receptor beta chains follows, all from one sample in a study of cytomegalovirus exposure and HLA in healthy donors. Profiled with immunoSEQ multiplex PCR; TCRdb holds only in-frame clones, not every one. The table has about 160,000 clones, about 85% seen once. Source material: PBMCs. Source of these receptors: a male donor in good health and CMV-seropositive. The CDR3 runs from the conserved cysteine through the conserved F or W. D genes are given only for firm matches. The size entry is marked missing in some rows and otherwise reads once, few, many or a size class.

j_call: TRBJ1-1
d_call: .
clone_size: .
v_call: TRBV11-3
cdr3_aa: CASRGSGWNTEAFF
cdr3_nt: TGTGCCAGCAGAGGGTCAGGGTGGAACACTGAAGCTTTCTTT

j_call: TRBJ2-7
d_call: TRBD1
clone_size: few
v_call: TRBV2
cdr3_aa: CARGGQGRSYEQYF
cdr3_nt: TGTGCCAGGGGGGGACAGGGCCGCTCCTACGAGCAGTACTTC

j_call: TRBJ1-6
d_call: .
clone_size: .
v_call: TRBV29-1
cdr3_aa: CSVRETGANSPLHF
cdr3_nt: TGCAGCGTGCGTGAGACAGGAGCGAATTCACCCCTCCACTTT

j_call: TRBJ2-5
d_call: TRBD1
clone_size: .
v_call: TRBV11-3
cdr3_aa: CASSPGLLTGVETQYF
cdr3_nt: TGTGCCAGCAGCCCTGGACTCCTGACAGGGGTGGAGACCCAGTACTTC

j_call: TRBJ2-7
d_call: TRBD2
clone_size: .
v_call: TRBV7-2
cdr3_aa: CASSLSSGGRDEQYF
cdr3_nt: TGTGCCAGCAGCTTATCTTCGGGCGGGAGAGATGAGCAGTACTTC

j_call: TRBJ2-5
d_call: .
clone_size: .
v_call: TRBV20-1
cdr3_aa: CSAHETQYF
cdr3_nt: TGCAGTGCCCATGAGACCCAGTACTTC

j_call: TRBJ2-7
d_call: TRBD1
clone_size: .
v_call: TRBV7-9
cdr3_aa: CASSSRARDRGLYEQYF
cdr3_nt: TGTGCCAGCAGCTCCAGGGCCCGGGACAGGGGCCTCTACGAGCAGTACTTC

j_call: TRBJ1-2
d_call: TRBD1
clone_size: .
v_call: TRBV19
cdr3_aa: CASSISFQGVFGYTF
cdr3_nt: TGTGCCAGTAGTATCTCCTTCCAGGGGGTGTTTGGCTACACCTTC

j_call: TRBJ2-3
d_call: TRBD2
clone_size: .
v_call: TRBV5-1
cdr3_aa: CASSFTHGTITDTQYF
cdr3_nt: TGCGCCAGCAGCTTCACCCACGGGACTATCACAGATACGCAGTATTTT

j_call: TRBJ1-4
d_call: TRBD1
clone_size: .
v_call: TRBV7-9
cdr3_aa: CASSQRQGTEKLFF
cdr3_nt: TGTGCCAGCAGCCAAAGACAGGGGACGGAAAAACTGTTTTTT

j_call: TRBJ2-7
d_call: TRBD2
clone_size: .
v_call: TRBV5-5
cdr3_aa: CASTPTSSSSYEQYF
cdr3_nt: TGTGCCAGCACCCCGACTAGCTCAAGCTCCTACGAGCAGTACTTC

j_call: TRBJ2-7
d_call: .
clone_size: .
v_call: TRBV30
cdr3_aa: CACTQGYEQYF
cdr3_nt: TGTGCCTGCACACAGGGTTACGAGCAGTACTTC

j_call: TRBJ2-2
d_call: TRBD2
clone_size: .
v_call: TRBV7-9
cdr3_aa: CSSSFSQLAGDHTGELFF
cdr3_nt: TGTTCCAGCAGCTTTAGTCAACTAGCGGGAGACCACACCGGGGAGCTGTTTTTT

j_call: TRBJ1-2
d_call: .
clone_size: .
v_call: TRBV12-1
cdr3_aa: CASSFTEITGGDGYTF
cdr3_nt: TGTGCCAGCAGCTTTACCGAAATAACAGGGGGGGATGGCTACACCTTC

j_call: TRBJ2-1
d_call: TRBD1
clone_size: .
v_call: TRBV5-8
cdr3_aa: CASSFRDRGNEQFF
cdr3_nt: TGTGCCAGCAGCTTTAGGGACAGGGGAAATGAGCAGTTCTTC